This T cell receptor (beta chain) was sequenced in a study of cytomegalovirus exposure and HLA in healthy donors. Findings and caveats of the study: Cytomegalovirus status, reportedly, was diagnosed with high specificity and sensitivity by the classifier.

Repertoires were generated with immunoSEQ multiplex PCR, while TCRdb's copy carries only in-frame clones and drops some. Of about 190,000 clones listed, about 82% are singletons. This CDR3 is built from 16 residues. CDR1 is MNHEY and CDR2 is SMNVEV in the germline V gene (reference sequence). With 7 bases clipped from V and 5 bases from J, the junction kept 10 bases outside the gene matches. Concerning this clone itself: Its cognate antigen is unknown.

The chain couples TRBV27 to TRBJ2-2; 10 nucleotides line up with TRBD2. Source material: PBMCs. This TCR was recovered from a young woman in good health and CMV-seronegative. DNA of the CDR3: TGTGCCAGCAACCCTTCTCTAGCGGGAGATACCGGGGAGCTGTTTTTT. Protein: CASNPSLAGDTGELFF.